A single sample gave rise to the 15 T cell receptor beta chains below, sequenced in a study of T cell responses to AZD1222 COVID-19 vaccine. Generated by immunoSEQ multiplex PCR, the TCRdb table keeps only in-frame clones and is missing some. The sample contains 130,000 or so clones, 91% of which appear only once. The starting material was peripheral blood, obtained 28 days after the second AZD1222 dose. The receptor source for this set is an adult who received the AZD1222 COVID-19 vaccine.

V usage is TRBV28 and J usage is TRBJ1-4, with no clear D. The germline V gene has CDR1 MDHEN and CDR2 SYDVKM. Deletions cut 8 bases from V and 12 bases from J, with 16 bases between. This CDR3 region has 12 residues. This CDR3 reads CASAPVGKELFF. The CDR3 nucleotides read TGTGCCAGCGCCCCTGTCGGTAAGGAACTGTTTTTT.

The gene calls are TRBV18 and TRBJ1-3; D uncertain. V was shortened by 1 base and J by 4 bases, with 8 bases between the two germline ends. The germline V gene encodes CDR1 KGHSH and CDR2 LQKENI. The length of the CDR3 is 14 residues. CDR3 protein: CASSPQQQGNTIYF. The CDR3 coding sequence is TGTGCCAGCTCACCACAACAACAAGGAAACACCATATATTTT.

The J gene is TRBJ2-5, the V gene TRBV20-1; tentatively, D is TRBD1 (6 bases). CDR1 and CDR2 (germline): DFQATT, SNEGSKA (reference sequence). V was pared by 3 bases and J by 4 bases, with 21 bases between. This CDR3 comprises 16 residues. The DNA for the CDR3 is TGCAGTGCTAGTTGGCAGGGGTCGCGTGGGGGAGAGACCCAGTACTTC. Its protein product is CSASWQGSRGGETQYF.

The V call is TRBV3-1 (or the pseudogene TRBV3-2), the J call TRBJ2-5; a weak D match, TRBD1 (5 bases). The CDR3 contains 15 residues. V gave up 0 bases and J gave up 3 bases, with 11 bases separating them. Germline V gene sequence: CDR1 LGHDT, CDR2 YNNKEL (reference sequence). Here the CDR3 DNA reads TGTGCCAGCAGCCAAGATGGCTCCAGGGAAGAGACCCAGTACTTC. The encoded protein is CASSQDGSREETQYF.

This sequence joins TRBV19 and TRBJ1-4; D ambiguous. This CDR3 spans 19 amino acids. The V end lost 0 bases, the J end lost 0 bases, and 17 bases lay between the germline ends. CDR1 and CDR2 (germline): LNHDA, SQIVND (reference sequence). CDR3 loop: CASSIDGVRQSATNEKLFF. CDR3 coding DNA: TGTGCCAGTAGTATAGATGGAGTGCGGCAGTCTGCAACTAATGAAAAACTGTTTTTT.

This clone has more than one count but fewer than ten. V and J are TRBV5-1 and TRBJ2-1, with 14 bases aligning to TRBD2. Germline values: CDR1 SGHRS, CDR2 YFSETQ. This CDR3 region has 15 residues. V shed 6 bases and J 9 bases; nucleotides not matched to a gene: 8. CDR3 coding DNA: TGCGCCAGCAACGAGGGACTAGCGGGAGTGTCTGAGCAGTTCTTC. Translating gives CASNEGLAGVSEQFF.

CDR3 sequence: CASREGQITEAFF. The DNA for the CDR3 is TGTGCCAGCAGGGAGGGACAGATCACTGAAGCTTTCTTT. J is TRBJ1-1 and V is TRBV7-3; the match to TRBD1 covers 7 bases. This CDR3 contains 13 residues. The V gene end was trimmed by 6 bases and the J gene end by 4 bases; junction bases not matched to a gene: 5. Looked up from germline, CDR1 is SGHTA and CDR2 is FQGTGA.

CDR3 residues: CASSRLAGEQYF. The CDR3 DNA reads as TGTGCCAGCAGTAGACTAGCTGGGGAGCAGTACTTC. This chain connects TRBV27 to TRBJ2-7; 7 nucleotides agree with TRBD2. The junction had 5 bases not matched to a gene; V was cut back by 5 bases and J by 7 bases. Germline loops: CDR1 MNHEY, CDR2 SMNVEV (reference sequence). CDR3 length equals 12 residues.

V usage is TRBV6-4 and J usage is TRBJ2-1; a possible D gene is TRBD1 (6 bases). From germline, CDR1 is MRHNA and CDR2 SNTAGT. There are 14 residues in the CDR3. V lost 2 bases, J lost 6 bases, and 11 bases lay in between. CDR3 amino acids: CASSDRAGVNEQFF. Here the CDR3 DNA reads TGTGCCAGCAGTGACAGGGCAGGGGTCAATGAGCAGTTCTTC.

This clone appeared a single time. This sequence joins TRBV23-1 and TRBJ2-1, with D unclear. TRBV23-1 is marked as an open reading frame, function uncertain. The length of the CDR3 is 11 residues. V was shortened by 7 bases and J by 10 bases, with 11 bases between the two germline ends. The CDR3 DNA follows: TGCGCCAGCACCCACCCCGGAGAGCAGTTCTTC. Its translation: CASTHPGEQFF.

This clone was detected once. The chain is built from TRBV12-5 and TRBJ1-1; D gene unclear. Trimming cost V 5 bases and J 6 bases, with 10 bases left between them. This CDR3 spans 12 amino acids. Germline values: CDR1 LGHNT, CDR2 FRNRAP. DNA of the CDR3: TGTGCTAGTGGTATCGACGGTTCTGAAGCTTTCTTT. Its protein product is CASGIDGSEAFF.

The gene calls are TRBV4-1 and TRBJ1-1; D unresolved. The CDR3 covers 15 residues. Trimming pared 0 bases from V and 5 bases from J, leaving 13 bases between. Germline V gene sequence: CDR1 MGHRA, CDR2 YSYEKL. The CDR3 region has the DNA TGCGCCAGCAGCCAAGATCGGAAGGGTCGGACTGAAGCTTTCTTT. Translating gives CASSQDRKGRTEAFF.

The chain couples TRBV7-2 to TRBJ2-6; D is undetermined. The CDR3 consists of 13 residues. V was clipped by 5 bases and J by 6 bases, with 8 bases between them. The germline CDR1 and CDR2 sequences are SGHTA and FQGNSA. The CDR3 DNA sequence: TGTGCCAGCAGCGCCGGAGAGGCCAACGTCCTGACTTTC. Its protein product is CASSAGEANVLTF.

The chain joins TRBV7-9 to TRBJ2-1; TRBD2 matches at 8 bases. The CDR3 runs 15 residues. V shed 5 bases and J 7 bases; nucleotides not matched to a gene: 10. CDR1 and CDR2 (germline): SEHNR, FQNEAQ (reference sequence). The CDR3 here is CASSRSGLVGNEQFF. In DNA form, the CDR3 reads TGTGCCAGCAGCCGGTCGGGACTAGTCGGTAATGAGCAGTTCTTC.

The chain uses TRBV4-2 and TRBJ1-5; D is unresolved. V was clipped by 1 base and J by 4 bases, with 14 bases between them. Per germline, CDR1 LGHNA and CDR2 YNFKEQ. This CDR3 is 16 amino acids long. The CDR3 nucleotides are TGTGCCAGCAGCCAAGTTGGGGTCGGTGGGAATCAGCCCCAGCATTTT. Translation: CASSQVGVGGNQPQHF.